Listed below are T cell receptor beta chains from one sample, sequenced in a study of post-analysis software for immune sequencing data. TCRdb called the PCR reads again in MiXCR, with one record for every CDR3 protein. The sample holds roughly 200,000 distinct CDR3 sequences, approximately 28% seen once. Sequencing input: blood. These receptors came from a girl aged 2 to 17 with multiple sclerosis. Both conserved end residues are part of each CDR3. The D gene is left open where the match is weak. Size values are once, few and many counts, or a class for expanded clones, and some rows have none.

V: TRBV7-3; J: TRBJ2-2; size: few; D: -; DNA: TGTGCCAGCAGCATTACACCCCGGGGCACCGGGGAGCTGTTTTTT; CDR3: CASSITPRGTGELFF
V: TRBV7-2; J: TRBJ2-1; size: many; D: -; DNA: TGTGCCAGCAGCTTCAAACCGGATAATGAGCAGTTCTTC; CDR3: CASSFKPDNEQFF
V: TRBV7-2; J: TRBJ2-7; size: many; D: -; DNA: TGTGCCAGCACCCCGGGTCCGGGGGCGGCCGAGCAGTACTTC; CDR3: CASTPGPGAAEQYF
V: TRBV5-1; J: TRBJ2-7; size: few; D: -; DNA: TGCGCCAGCAGCTTCTCATTCGGCGGCGAGCAGTACTTC; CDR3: CASSFSFGGEQYF
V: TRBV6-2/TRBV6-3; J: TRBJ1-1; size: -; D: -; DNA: TGTGCCAGCAGTCCCCCCGATCAGCTTGTCACTGAAGCTTTCTTT; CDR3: CASSPPDQLVTEAFF
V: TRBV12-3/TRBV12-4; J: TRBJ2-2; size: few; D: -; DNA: TGTGCCAGCAGTTTATCACCGGGGTACACCGGGGAGCTGTTTTTT; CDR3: CASSLSPGYTGELFF
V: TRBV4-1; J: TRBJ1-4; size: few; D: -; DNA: TGCGCCAGCAGCTCAGGGGAAAGGGATGGTGAAAAACTGTTTTTT; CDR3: CASSSGERDGEKLFF
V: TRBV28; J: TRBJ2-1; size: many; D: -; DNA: TGTGCCAGCAATTCCTTGGGCGTCAATGAGCAGTTCTTC; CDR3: CASNSLGVNEQFF
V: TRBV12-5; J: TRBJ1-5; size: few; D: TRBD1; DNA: TGTGCTAGGACAGGGGGCGCAGTTCAGCCCCAGCATTTT; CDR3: CARTGGAVQPQHF
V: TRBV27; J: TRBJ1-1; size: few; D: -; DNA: TGTGCCAACCACCCTTCCCCAATGAACACTGAAGCTTTCTTT; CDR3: CANHPSPMNTEAFF
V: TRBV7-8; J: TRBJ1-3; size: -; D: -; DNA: TGTGCCAGCAGCGTAGGGACGGCTGGAAACACCATATATTTT; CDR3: CASSVGTAGNTIYF
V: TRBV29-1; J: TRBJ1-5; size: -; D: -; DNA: TGCAGCGTGGACGGCGGAGGGAATCAGCCCCAGCATTTT; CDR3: CSVDGGGNQPQHF
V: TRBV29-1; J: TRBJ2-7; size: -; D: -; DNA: TGCAGCGTTGGACAGGCTGAAACCTACGAGCAGTACTTC; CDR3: CSVGQAETYEQYF
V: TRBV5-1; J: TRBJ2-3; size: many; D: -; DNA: TGCGCCAGCAGTAAGACCACAGATACGCAGTATTTT; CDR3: CASSKTTDTQYF
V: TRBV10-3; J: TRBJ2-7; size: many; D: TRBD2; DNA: TGTGCCATCAGTGACCCGGGACTAGCGAAGTACGAGCAGTACTTC; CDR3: CAISDPGLAKYEQYF
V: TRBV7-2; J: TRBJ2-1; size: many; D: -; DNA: TGTGCCAGCAGCTTATCGCGGACCTCCTACAATGAGCAGTTCTTC; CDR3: CASSLSRTSYNEQFF
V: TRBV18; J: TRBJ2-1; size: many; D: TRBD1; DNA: TGTGCCAGCTCACCCTCAGGGGGCCAATCCTACAATGAGCAGTTCTTC; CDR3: CASSPSGGQSYNEQFF